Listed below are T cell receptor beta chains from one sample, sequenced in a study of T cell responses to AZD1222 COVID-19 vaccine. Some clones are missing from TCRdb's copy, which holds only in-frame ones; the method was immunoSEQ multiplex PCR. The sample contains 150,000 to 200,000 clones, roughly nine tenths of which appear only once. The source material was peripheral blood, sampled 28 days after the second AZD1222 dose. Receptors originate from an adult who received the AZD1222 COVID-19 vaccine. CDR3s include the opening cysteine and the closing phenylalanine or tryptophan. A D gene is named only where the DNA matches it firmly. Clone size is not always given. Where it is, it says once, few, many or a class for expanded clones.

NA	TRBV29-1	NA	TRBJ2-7	TGCAGCGCCGGGCTACTCTATGACGAGCAGTACTTC	CSAGLLYDEQYF
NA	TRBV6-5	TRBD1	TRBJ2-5	TGTGCCAGCACCGCGGGACAGGCCTCAGAGACCCAGTACTTC	CASTAGQASETQYF
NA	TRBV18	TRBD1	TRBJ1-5	TGTGCCAGCTCGTCGACAGGGTCTGGGTACCTATATAGCAATCAGCCCCAGCATTTT	CASSSTGSGYLYSNQPQHF
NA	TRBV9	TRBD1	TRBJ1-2	TGTGCCAGCAGCGGCAATCCGGGACAGATTAACTATGGCTACACCTTC	CASSGNPGQINYGYTF
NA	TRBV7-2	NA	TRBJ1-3	TGTGCCAGCAGCTTAGGGGCACCTGGAAACACCATATATTTT	CASSLGAPGNTIYF
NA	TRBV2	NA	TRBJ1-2	TGTGCCAGCAGACTACAGGACGGGCAGCGGTATGGCTACACCTTC	CASRLQDGQRYGYTF
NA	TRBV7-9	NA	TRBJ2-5	TGTGCCAGCAGTTTTAGAGGCCCTAACATAGAGACCCAGTACTTC	CASSFRGPNIETQYF
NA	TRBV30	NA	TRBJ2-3	TGTGCCTGGAGCGGGACGGGACGTGGAACAGATACGCAGTATTTT	CAWSGTGRGTDTQYF
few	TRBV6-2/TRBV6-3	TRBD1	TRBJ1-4	TGTGCCAGCAGTAAGGACAGGGTGAAGTTAGATGAAAAACTGTTTTTT	CASSKDRVKLDEKLFF
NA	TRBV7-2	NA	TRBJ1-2	TGTGCCAGCAGCTACTCGGGAGGGAAGGGCTACACCTTC	CASSYSGGKGYTF
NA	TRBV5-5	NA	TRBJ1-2	TGTGCCAGCAGCCGGGACTATGGCTACACCTTC	CASSRDYGYTF
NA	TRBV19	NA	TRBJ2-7	TGTGCCAGTAGTAGAGTGGGATCCTACGAGCAGTACTTC	CASSRVGSYEQYF
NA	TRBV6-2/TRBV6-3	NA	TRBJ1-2	TGTGCCAGCAGTTACTCTCCGCAGGGGACTTATAACTATGGCTACACCTTC	CASSYSPQGTYNYGYTF
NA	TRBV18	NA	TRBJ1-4	TGTGCCAGCTCACCATACCAGGGGATTGAAAAACTGTTTTTT	CASSPYQGIEKLFF
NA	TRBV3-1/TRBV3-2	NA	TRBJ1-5	TGTGCCAGCAGCCAAGATTACACAGGGAATCAGCCCCAGCATTTT	CASSQDYTGNQPQHF
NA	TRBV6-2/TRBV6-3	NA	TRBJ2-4	TGTGCCAGCAGTCCCCGGACAGCTAGACTAGCCAAAAACATTCAGTACTTC	CASSPRTARLAKNIQYF
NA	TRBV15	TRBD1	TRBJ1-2	TGTGCCACCAGGAGACAGGGGGCATCGTGGGGCTACACCTTC	CATRRQGASWGYTF
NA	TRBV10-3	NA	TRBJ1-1	TGTGCCATCAGCCTAGGGACCCTGGGGAACACTGAAGCTTTCTTT	CAISLGTLGNTEAFF
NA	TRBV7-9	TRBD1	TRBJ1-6	TGTGCCAGCAGCCGAGAGACAGGGAATAATTCACCCCTCCACTTT	CASSRETGNNSPLHF
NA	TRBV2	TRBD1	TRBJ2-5	TGTGCCAGCAGTCCAATCAGGGGGTACCAAGAGACCCAGTACTTC	CASSPIRGYQETQYF
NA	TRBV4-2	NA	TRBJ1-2	TGTGCCAGCAGCCAAGATCGGGGCAGGGGCGCGGACTATGGCTACACCTTC	CASSQDRGRGADYGYTF
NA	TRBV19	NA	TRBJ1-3	TGTGCCAGTAGTCCAAAGGACACCATATATTTT	CASSPKDTIYF
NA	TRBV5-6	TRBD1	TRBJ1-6	TGTGCCAGCAGCTTCTTGGTCCGGGACAGGGGGAATTCACCCCTCCACTTT	CASSFLVRDRGNSPLHF
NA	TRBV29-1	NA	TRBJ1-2	TGCAGCGTTGAAGATCCCCGGAGGGGAGATGGCTACACCTTC	CSVEDPRRGDGYTF
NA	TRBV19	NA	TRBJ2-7	TGTGCCCCGCTAGGAAGCAAGTCCTACGAGCAGTACTTC	CAPLGSKSYEQYF
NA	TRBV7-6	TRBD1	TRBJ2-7	TGTGCCAGCAGCTTAGATGGCAGGGGGAGCGAGCAGTACTTC	CASSLDGRGSEQYF